Each of the 30 T cell receptor beta chains below was sequenced from the same sample in a study of shared clonotypes between healthy human individuals. Positive CCR7 selection of CD45RO-negative cells yielded the naive CD8 cells, and terminally differentiated effector memory CD45RA+ cells were excluded. Produced via immunoSEQ multiplex PCR; TCRdb's table is partial and in-frame only. The data hold about 2.1 million clones, with approximately 92% observed a single time. The specimen was naive CD8+ T cells from PBMCs. The receptors originated from a man younger than 35 in good health. Some clones in this sample may be carry-over from other donors' samples.

This chain uses TRBV27 with TRBJ1-4, with D possibly matching TRBD1 (6 bases). This CDR3 has 14 residues. Trimming removed 5 bases at V and 10 bases at J, with 17 bases between. Germline CDR1 MNHEY, CDR2 SMNVEV (reference sequence). Here the CDR3 reads CASSPTRTDGKLFF. The CDR3 DNA reads TGTGCCAGCAGTCCAACCCGGACAGACGGAAAACTGTTTTTT.

The chain carries TRBV4-1 and TRBJ2-3, with 7 bases aligning to TRBD1. From germline, CDR1 is MGHRA and CDR2 YSYEKL. V lost 1 base to trimming and J lost 2 bases; unmatched junction nucleotides: 6. The CDR3 totals 16 residues. The DNA for the CDR3 is TGCGCCAGCAGCCAAGGGGACAGCGAAATCACAGATACGCAGTATTTT. Amino acids: CASSQGDSEITDTQYF.

The J gene is TRBJ1-5, the V gene TRBV29-1; 7 bases match TRBD1. The CDR3 runs 14 residues. The germline V gene has CDR1 SQVTM and CDR2 ANQGSEA. V lost 5 bases and J lost 3; bases outside the gene matches: 7. Written as DNA, the CDR3 is TGCAGCGTTATATACAGGGGTCCCAATCAGCCCCAGCATTTT. It specifies CSVIYRGPNQPQHF.

The rearrangement joins TRBV19 to TRBJ1-2; D gene ambiguous. The CDR3 runs to 14 residues. V dropped 3 bases and J dropped 8 bases, with 16 bases sitting between them. CDR1 and CDR2 (germline): LNHDA, SQIVND (reference sequence). CDR3 protein: CASSMALEVLGYTF. In DNA, the CDR3 is TGTGCCAGTAGTATGGCCCTTGAGGTATTGGGCTACACCTTC.

V and J are TRBV2 and TRBJ1-1; TRBD1 is a possible D gene (6 bases). The germline V and J ends were trimmed by 6 bases and 3 bases, with 14 bases remaining between them. There are 14 residues in the CDR3. The germline V gene encodes CDR1 SNHLY and CDR2 FYNNEI. The CDR3 region has the DNA TGTGCCAGCAGCCTGGGGGCGAAATACACTGAAGCTTTCTTT. This codes for CASSLGAKYTEAFF.

This sequence joins TRBV28 and TRBJ2-2; weak D call: TRBD1 (6 bases). The CDR3 runs 16 residues. The ends were cut back, 4 bases at V and 1 base at J, with 13 bases in the middle. Germline V lookup: CDR1 MDHEN, CDR2 SYDVKM. The CDR3 is CASSSRQVMNTGELFF. The DNA of the CDR3 is TGTGCCAGCAGTTCACGACAGGTTATGAACACCGGGGAGCTGTTTTTT.

This rearrangement joins TRBV2 to TRBJ1-2; D unclear. V shed 4 bases and J shed 4 bases, with 10 bases lying between them. Germline CDR1 reads SNHLY; CDR2 reads FYNNEI. CDR3 length equals 13 residues. As DNA, the CDR3 is TGTGCCAGCAGTGGGACCTCGGGCTATGGCTACACCTTC. Its protein product is CASSGTSGYGYTF.

This chain connects TRBV9 to TRBJ2-7, with D perhaps TRBD2 (6 bases). CDR1 and CDR2 (germline): SGDLS, YYNGEE. V lost 6 bases and J 7 bases, leaving 20 bases between the germline ends. The CDR3 consists of 14 residues. This chain's CDR3 is CASTPGDGLGEQYF. The CDR3, as DNA: TGTGCCAGCACACCGGGAGACGGCCTGGGTGAGCAGTACTTC. Drawing the rest from reference TRBV9 and TRBJ2-7, the complete variable domain is DSGVTQTPKHLITATGQRVTLRCSPRSGDLSVYWYQQSLDQGLQFLIQYYNGEERAKGNILERFSAQQFPDLHSELNLSSLELGDSALYFCASTPGDGLGEQYFGPGTRLTVT.

CDR3 in amino acids: CASSPRLAGAYEQYF. The CDR3 bases are TGTGCCAGCAGTCCCAGACTAGCGGGGGCCTACGAGCAGTACTTC. The genes are TRBV6-5 and TRBJ2-7, with 12 nucleotides matching TRBD2. This CDR3 region has 15 residues. In germline, CDR1 is MNHEY, CDR2 SVGAGI. V lost 5 bases, J lost 2 bases, and 4 bases stayed unmatched.

The chain has TRBV5-1 and TRBJ2-7; perhaps TRBD1 as D (6 bases). From germline, CDR1 is SGHRS and CDR2 YFSETQ. V dropped 0 bases and J dropped 2 bases, with 15 bases sitting between them. This CDR3 has 16 residues. This CDR3 is CASSLVGGNTPYEQYF. Here the CDR3 DNA reads TGCGCCAGCAGCTTGGTAGGGGGAAACACACCCTACGAGCAGTACTTC.

The chain recombines TRBV6-5 with TRBJ2-7; perhaps D is TRBD1 or TRBD2 (5 bases each). This CDR3 is built from 16 residues. V was clipped by 0 bases and J by 3 bases, with 15 bases between them. Per the germline V gene, CDR1 is MNHEY and CDR2 is SVGAGI. The CDR3 DNA reads as TGTGCCAGCAGTTACTCGATGGGGGTCAACTACTACGAGCAGTACTTC. Translating gives CASSYSMGVNYYEQYF.

With regard to this clone: This same CDR3 is encoded by further DNA sequences in the sample. J is TRBJ2-7 and V is TRBV7-8; D is unclear. Between the trimmed V and J ends, which lost 1 base and 0 bases, there was a span of 7 bases. CDR1 is SGHVS, CDR2 FQNEAQ, per germline. The CDR3 runs to 14 residues. In DNA, the CDR3 is TGTGCCAGCAGCTTAGGAACGGGCTCCTACGAGCAGTACTTC. It codes for CASSLGTGSYEQYF.

The gene calls are TRBV28 and TRBJ2-2; 12 nucleotides match TRBD2. Germline V lookup: CDR1 MDHEN, CDR2 SYDVKM. After removal of 6 bases from V and 1 base from J, the junction contained 6 bases not matched to a gene. The CDR3 runs to 17 residues. CDR3 DNA: TGTGCCAGCAGGACCGGGACTAGCGGGCGGAACACCGGGGAGCTGTTTTTT. Encoded protein: CASRTGTSGRNTGELFF.

The chain couples TRBV28 to TRBJ1-2; a weak D match, TRBD1 (6 bases). The CDR3 spans 15 residues. The V end was cut by 10 bases, the J end by 4 bases, with 22 bases between. CDR1 and CDR2 from the germline V gene are MDHEN and SYDVKM. The DNA for the CDR3 is TGTGCCACCCAGGGAGGGGGTTGGTCGGTCTATGGCTACACCTTC. Its translation is CATQGGGWSVYGYTF.

This chain uses TRBV4-1 with TRBJ1-5; possibly TRBD1 for D (5 bases). Per germline, CDR1 MGHRA and CDR2 YSYEKL. There are 15 residues in the CDR3. V gave up 3 bases and J gave up 1 base, with 10 bases separating them. Written as DNA, the CDR3 is TGCGCCAGCAGCCACAGGGAGGGGAGCAATCAGCCCCAGCATTTT. It is translated as CASSHREGSNQPQHF.

The rearrangement joins TRBV4-3 to TRBJ2-7, with a possible D match to TRBD2 (7 bases). Per germline, CDR1 LGHNA and CDR2 YSLEER. This CDR3 is built from 17 residues. V was trimmed by 3 bases and J by 0 bases, leaving 18 bases between them. The CDR3 is CASSHLSGGGPSYEQYF. CDR3 coding DNA: TGCGCCAGCAGCCACCTTTCTGGGGGGGGCCCCTCCTACGAGCAGTACTTC.

The chain employs TRBV18 and TRBJ2-5; 13 bases line up with TRBD2. Germline lookup yields CDR1 KGHSH and CDR2 LQKENI. V gave up 3 bases and J gave up 5 bases; unmatched junction bases: 15. CDR3 size: 19 residues. The DNA of the CDR3 is TGTGCCAGCTCACCCTATCCGGTCGGACTAGCGGGAGAGGGGGAGACCCAGTACTTC. Amino acids: CASSPYPVGLAGEGETQYF.

This sequence joins TRBV9 and TRBJ1-2; TRBD1 matches 8 bases. The CDR3 sequence is 19 residues long. Per the germline V gene, CDR1 is SGDLS and CDR2 is YYNGEE. Unmatched junction bases numbered 16, after V lost 0 bases and J lost 3 bases. The CDR3 reads CASSVATGTGWRGDYGYTF. CDR3 nucleotides: TGTGCCAGCAGCGTAGCTACAGGGACAGGTTGGCGGGGAGACTATGGCTACACCTTC.

This clone was seen a single time. This chain links TRBV7-9 with TRBJ2-1; D gene unclear. Germline-derived CDR1 and CDR2 are SEHNR and FQNEAQ (reference sequence). Trimming took 2 bases from V and 6 from J, leaving 14 bases between them. There are 15 residues in the CDR3. CDR3 loop: CASSLPSESFNEQFF. The DNA for the CDR3 is TGTGCCAGCAGCTTACCGTCGGAAAGTTTCAATGAGCAGTTCTTC.

This clone occurred once. The chain recombines TRBV27 with TRBJ2-1; possible D gene TRBD2, 5 bases. The CDR3 consists of 14 residues. Trimming stripped 7 bases from V and 2 bases from J, with 12 bases between. In germline, CDR1 is MNHEY, CDR2 SMNVEV (reference sequence). The CDR3 is CASTQREPYNEQFF. The DNA of the CDR3 is TGTGCCAGCACCCAGAGGGAACCCTACAATGAGCAGTTCTTC.

The chain combines TRBV6-6 with TRBJ2-7, with 8 bases matching TRBD2. The CDR3 loop spans 15 amino acids. Looked up from germline, CDR1 is MNHNY and CDR2 is SVGAGI (reference sequence). With V trimmed by 3 bases and J by 4 bases, 8 bases remained unmatched. The CDR3 region has the DNA TGTGCCAGCAGTTATAACGGAGCGGGAGCTTACGAGCAGTACTTC. This translates into CASSYNGAGAYEQYF.

This rearrangement joins TRBV29-1 to TRBJ1-2; 8 bases match TRBD1. J gave up 3 bases and V 5 bases, and 8 bases lay outside the gene matches. This CDR3 contains 14 residues. CDR1 is SQVTM and CDR2 is ANQGSEA in the germline V gene. Here the CDR3 reads CSVKTGDRDYGYTF. The CDR3, as DNA: TGCAGCGTTAAGACAGGGGATCGGGACTATGGCTACACCTTC.

This rearrangement joins TRBV18 to TRBJ1-1, with D maybe TRBD1 (6 bases). V lost 0 bases and J lost 3, with 11 bases in between. Germline loops: CDR1 KGHSH, CDR2 LQKENI. CDR3 length: 15 amino acids. The CDR3, as DNA: TGTGCCAGCTCACCACCGCCAGGGGAGGACACTGAAGCTTTCTTT. Translated: CASSPPPGEDTEAFF.

This clone occurred once. The chain is built from TRBV12-5 and TRBJ2-1, with a weak D call TRBD1 (6 bases). V dropped 0 bases and J dropped 9 bases, with 6 bases sitting between them. CDR3 length: 12 amino acids. The germline gives CDR1 LGHNT, CDR2 FRNRAP. The CDR3, as DNA: TGTGCTAGTGGTTTGGTAGGGGGTGAGCAGTTCTTC. Protein: CASGLVGGEQFF. The whole variable domain, filled in from reference TRBV12-5 and TRBJ2-1, reads DARVTQTPRHKVTEMGQEVTMRCQPILGHNTVFWYRQTMMQGLELLAYFRNRAPLDDSGMPKDRFSAEMPDATLATLKIQPSEPRDSAVYFCASGLVGGEQFFGPGTRLTVL.

This clone appeared a few times. The chain couples TRBV2 to TRBJ1-2, with D maybe TRBD1 (6 bases). The germline CDR1 and CDR2 sequences are SNHLY and FYNNEI. The V gene lost 2 bases and the J gene lost 7 bases, with 20 bases spanning the gap. This CDR3 has 16 amino acids. As DNA, the CDR3 is TGTGCCAGCAGTGAACGGGCCGTCGGGGGCTGGTTTGGCTACACCTTC. Translating gives CASSERAVGGWFGYTF. Variable domain in full (rest from reference TRBV2 and TRBJ1-2): EPEVTQTPSHQVTQMGQEVILRCVPISNHLYFYWYRQILGQKVEFLVSFYNNEISEKSEIFDDQFSVERPDGSNFTLKIRSTKLEDSAMYFCASSERAVGGWFGYTFGSGTRLTVV.

The chain couples TRBV5-5 to TRBJ1-3, with D possibly matching TRBD1 (5 bases). V was trimmed by 4 bases and J by 2 bases, leaving 13 bases between them. Germline CDR1 and CDR2: SGHKS and YYEKEE (reference sequence). The CDR3 sequence is 15 residues long. The CDR3 nucleotides are TGTGCCAGCAGCCTAGGACATTCAGCTGGAAACACCATATATTTT. Translating it yields CASSLGHSAGNTIYF.

The chain employs TRBV5-1 and TRBJ1-2; TRBD1 agrees at 7 bases. This CDR3 comprises 14 residues. V lost 0 bases to trimming and J lost 8 bases; unmatched junction nucleotides: 7. The germline V gene has CDR1 SGHRS and CDR2 YFSETQ. The DNA of the CDR3 is TGCGCCAGCAGCTTGGATTTAACAGGGGAAGGCTACACCTTC. Translating it yields CASSLDLTGEGYTF. Together with reference TRBV5-1 and TRBJ1-2, the CDR3 gives the full variable domain: KAGVTQTPRYLIKTRGQQVTLSCSPISGHRSVSWYQQTPGQGLQFLFEYFSETQRNKGNFPGRFSGRQFSNSRSEMNVSTLELGDSALYLCASSLDLTGEGYTFGSGTRLTVV.

This chain joins TRBV5-8 and TRBJ1-1, with no clear D. The length of the CDR3 is 15 residues. Germline CDR1 is SGHTS and CDR2 is YDEGEE. The ends were cut back, 4 bases at V and 6 bases at J, with 19 bases in the middle. DNA of the CDR3: TGTGCCAGCAGCCACTTCCGGACGGTCGGGGCTGAAGCTTTCTTT. Protein product: CASSHFRTVGAEAFF.

This chain uses TRBV27 with TRBJ2-2; TRBD2 matches 9 bases. Germline-derived CDR1 and CDR2 are MNHEY and SMNVEV (reference sequence). CDR3 length: 15 amino acids. The junction had 8 bases not matched to a gene; V was cut back by 5 bases and J by 7 bases. CDR3 residues: CASSPRTSGFGELFF. The CDR3, as DNA: TGTGCCAGCAGTCCCCGAACTAGCGGGTTCGGGGAGCTGTTTTTT.

The DNA of the CDR3 is TGTGCCAGCAGCTGGCCGGGGGACAATGAGCAGTTCTTC. Amino acid sequence: CASSWPGDNEQFF. V gene TRBV7-9 combines with J gene TRBJ2-1; the D gene is possibly TRBD2 (6 bases). Germline assignment: CDR1 SEHNR and CDR2 FQNEAQ (reference sequence). The V gene lost 4 bases and the J gene lost 5 bases, with 9 bases spanning the gap. There are 13 residues in the CDR3.